The present TCR beta chain was sequenced within a study of T-cell memory formation after mild COVID-19. General study findings and limits: Largely, contracting CD4+ clones fell within CM and EM, and contracting CD8+ clones within EMRA.

This CDR3 region has 17 residues. In TCRdb, the 5' RACE reads were re-called with MiXCR into one record per CDR3 protein. Of about 620,000 distinct CDR3 sequences in the sample, about 20% were seen once. In the case of this clonotype: Its antigen is as yet unknown.

The TCR comes from an adult woman who had mild COVID-19 (a few samples of this study predate the infection). Cell type and time point are not known. The sample consisted of PBMCs or a T cell subset sorted from them (not recorded which). The V call is TRBV21-1, the J call TRBJ1-5; the table's D call TRBD1 went unverified against the DNA. TRBV21-1 constitutes a pseudogene. CDR3 bases: TGTGCCAGCAGCAATTATCACCCAGAGGGGGGCAATCAGCCCCAGCATTTT. As protein: CASSNYHPEGGNQPQHF.